What follows is one T cell receptor (beta chain) and its context. The antigen remains undetermined. Sequencing used immunoSEQ multiplex PCR; TCRdb keeps in-frame clones, though not all of them. The sample includes tens of thousands of clones, 70% to 85% of them seen just once. The time point denotes: week 47, end of study. Doses comprised 300 ug of mutant IDH1 20-mer peptide each, plus topical imiquimod. This entry is derived from a study of a mutant IDH1 vaccine in newly diagnosed glioma. The sequence derives from a woman in her thirties or forties with glioma. Some clones in this sample may be carry-over from other donors' samples. Source: PBMCs, taken from a glioma patient whose treatment included an IDH1 peptide vaccine.

DNA for the CDR3: TGCGCCACCGGGGGAAGGCCCTTCGGGAACACTGAAGCTTTCTTT. Translated: CATGGRPFGNTEAFF. V gene TRBV10-1 combines with J gene TRBJ1-1, with D maybe TRBD1 (5 bases). The germline gives CDR1 WNHNN, CDR2 SYGVQD (reference sequence). Trimming pared 10 bases from V and 1 base from J, leaving 19 bases between. The CDR3 runs to 15 residues.